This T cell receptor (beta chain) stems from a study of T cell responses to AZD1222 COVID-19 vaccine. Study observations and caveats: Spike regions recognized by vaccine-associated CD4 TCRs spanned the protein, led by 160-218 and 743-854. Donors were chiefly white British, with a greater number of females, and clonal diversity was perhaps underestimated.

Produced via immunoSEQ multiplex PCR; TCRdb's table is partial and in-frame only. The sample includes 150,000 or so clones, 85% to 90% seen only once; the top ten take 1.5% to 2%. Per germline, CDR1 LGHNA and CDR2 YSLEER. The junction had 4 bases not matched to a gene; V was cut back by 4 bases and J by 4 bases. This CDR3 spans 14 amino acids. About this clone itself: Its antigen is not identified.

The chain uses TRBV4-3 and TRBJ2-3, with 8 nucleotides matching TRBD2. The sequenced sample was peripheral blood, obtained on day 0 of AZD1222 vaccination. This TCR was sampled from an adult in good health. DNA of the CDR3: TGCGCCAGCAGCCCAGGGCGGGAGGCAGATACGCAGTATTTT. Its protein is CASSPGREADTQYF.